This TCR beta chain was recovered during a study of T cells after yellow fever vaccination. Overall study: Separation of EM, EMRA, CM and Tscm memory subsets by sorting relied on CD3, CD45RA, CCR7 and CD95.

For TCR, cDNA came from 5'RACE template switching, which added a universal primer site and UMIs. From the 5' RACE reads, TCRdb called clonotypes with MiXCR, one entry per CDR3 protein. The data hold 25,000 to 30,000 distinct CDR3 sequences, with less than 7% observed a single time. Germline values: CDR1 MNHEY, CDR2 SVGEGT. This CDR3 has 15 amino acids. J was trimmed by 5 bases and V by 5 bases; bases with no gene match: 9. This chain links TRBV6-2 or TRBV6-3 with TRBJ2-1; 7 bases map to TRBD2. This receptor was identified in a man younger than 40 who received the YFV17D yellow fever vaccine. This sample comprised PBMCs, either bulk or a sorted T-cell subset (CD4+, CD8+, memory, or dextramer-sorted; not recorded which), obtained 15 days after the yellow fever booster vaccination. Written as DNA, the CDR3 is TGTGCCAGCAGTCCAGTCGGGACTACAAACAATGAGCAGTTCTTC. Translation: CASSPVGTTNNEQFF.